This entry concerns a single T cell receptor beta chain. This clone occurred once. The specificity of this receptor is unknown. No much larger clone exists at a distance of one base, and base qualities are not known. This sample was taken from a study of blood T cell repertoires in COVID-19 (dated by TCRdb to the early 2020s). With respect to the entire study: Samples covering the acute and convalescent phases of COVID-19 were provided by collaborators in the United States, Italy and Spain. The material from the prospective study consisted of cDNA or gDNA derived from T cells, B-cell-depleted T cells, or PBMCs. Subjects who had been exposed to COVID-19, were actively infected with it, or had recovered from it provided the deeply sampled blood TCRbeta repertoires that made up the dataset. The repertoires were released in a freely available public database intended as a resource for research on the immune response to SARS-CoV-2. Samples were obtained from the ongoing ImmuneRACE study (first 160 participants) and from roughly 1,300 subjects provided by 6 global collaborators. A de-identified subject ID, COVID-19 status, age in years and sex were almost always included in the sample metadata. Where HLA class I and class II types were available, the types were taken from metadata supplied by the sample provider, not from assay-based typing.

The collaborating institutions used their own protocols to collect whole blood in K2EDTA tubes. Collaborator samples were shipped for TCRbeta analysis as frozen whole blood, isolated PBMCs, or DNA extracted from either sample type. The CDR3 has 14 amino acids, counting the end cysteine and phenylalanine. The DNA shown is the 42-base CDR3, in frame from base 1. The CDR1 and CDR2 encoded by the germline V gene (reference sequence) are GTSNPN and SVGIG. The germline V and J ends show losses of 7 bases and 2 bases respectively, and no gene match explains 6 bases of the junction. Results and caveats for the whole study, not just this receptor: The amount of clinical and demographic metadata varied by source and participant and was provided uncurated.

TCRbeta CDR3 regions were amplified from genomic DNA using the immunoSEQ Assay, a bias-controlled multiplex PCR. The published analysis was carried out like this. Within the assay, amplification of reference gene primers was used to estimate how many nucleated cells each sample contained. To quantify the absolute abundance of each unique TCRbeta CDR3 rearrangement, sequence reads were collapsed and filtered. For each sample, productive Simpson clonality was calculated by taking the square root of Simpson's diversity index across productive rearrangements. The table comes from immuneACCESS by way of TCRdb, which keeps in-frame sequences with V and J called. Part of the clones is missing from these tables; in studies checked, under half for an unresolved V gene and the rest for unknown reasons. Clone size and V and J calls were adopted from that table, with D and trimming inferred from the DNA. The sample contains fewer than 150,000 clones, under 85% of them found a single time. The ten largest make up approximately 9% of the sample.

Sequenced material: peripheral blood. This receptor was obtained from an elderly woman in a cohort sampled during active or convalescent COVID-19. The chain couples TRBV30 to TRBJ2-3; TRBD2 matches 10 bases in the middle. The CDR3 region has the sequence CASIAGGTTDTQYF. The DNA is TGTGCCTCGATAGCGGGGGGTACCACAGATACGCAGTATTTT.